A selection of T cell receptor beta chains follows, all from one sample in a study of technical replicates of blood from a handful of donors. Clones were read by immunoSEQ multiplex PCR, and TCRdb kept only the in-frame ones, dropping some. The sample lists some 70,000 clones; approximately 92% were seen once. The sample was T cells isolated from PBMCs. The receptors derive from a human donor in good health. The CDR3 runs from the conserved cysteine through the conserved F or W.

TRBV6-5,TRBJ1-1,CASSINTEAFF
TRBV18,TRBJ2-7,CASALTGLSYEQYF
TRBV4-1,TRBJ2-4,CASSPTGGLVKNIQYF
TRBV10-1,TRBJ2-2,CASSPRYGTGELFF
TRBV30,TRBJ2-5,CAWDLQGRETQYF
TRBV30,TRBJ2-1,CAWGWGDEQFF
TRBV5-4,TRBJ1-1,CASSTGSGGTEAFF
TRBV7-2,TRBJ2-3,CASSLQIAGGSNTQYF
TRBV30,TRBJ2-3,CACQGLRRLDTQYF
TRBV29-1,TRBJ2-1,CSVGLAGGPNEQFF
TRBV19,TRBJ2-1,CASSPGLALGEQFF
TRBV30,TRBJ1-1,CAWDSGQMNTEAFF
TRBV18,TRBJ1-1,CASSSLQGKGNTEAFF
TRBV4-2,TRBJ1-1,CASSQVQGLENTEAFF
TRBV11-2,TRBJ2-3,CASSHFGLAATDTQYF
TRBV23-1,TRBJ2-7,CASSLTLIPARGNFYEQYF